This note documents a single T cell receptor beta chain sequence. The sample comes from a study of blood T cell repertoires in COVID-19. Study-level background: The cDNA or gDNA used as material had been derived from T cells, B-cell-depleted T cells, or PBMCs.

This CDR3 is 18 amino acids long. V gave up 2 bases and J gave up 2 bases, with 20 bases separating them. Germline assignment: CDR1 MNHEY and CDR2 SVGEGT. Sequencing was performed with immunoSEQ multiplex PCR; in TCRdb, only in-frame clones are kept and a portion is missing. Among about 150,000 clones listed, around 81% were seen once. V is TRBV6-2 or TRBV6-3 and J is TRBJ2-3, with D tentatively TRBD1 (6 bases). The TCR comes from a woman aged 60 to 75 with active or convalescent COVID-19. The sample was peripheral blood. The CDR3 region has the DNA TGTGCCAGCAGTTACCAATTAAACAGGGTCACATCCACAGATACGCAGTATTTT. It encodes CASSYQLNRVTSTDTQYF.